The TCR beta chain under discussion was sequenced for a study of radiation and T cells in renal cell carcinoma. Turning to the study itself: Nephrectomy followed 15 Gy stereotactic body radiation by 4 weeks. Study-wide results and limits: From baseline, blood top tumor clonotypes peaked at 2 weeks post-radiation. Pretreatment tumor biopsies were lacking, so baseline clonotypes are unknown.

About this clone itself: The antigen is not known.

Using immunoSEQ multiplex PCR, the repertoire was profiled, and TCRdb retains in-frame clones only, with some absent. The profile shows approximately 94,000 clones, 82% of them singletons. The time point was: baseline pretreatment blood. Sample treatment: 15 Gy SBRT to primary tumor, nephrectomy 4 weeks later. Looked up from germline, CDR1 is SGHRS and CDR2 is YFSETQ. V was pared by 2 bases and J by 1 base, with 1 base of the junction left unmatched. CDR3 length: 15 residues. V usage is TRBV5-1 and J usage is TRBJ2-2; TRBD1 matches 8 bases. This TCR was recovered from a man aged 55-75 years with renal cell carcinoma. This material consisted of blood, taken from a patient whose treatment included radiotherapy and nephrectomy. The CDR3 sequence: CASSLGQGNTGELFF. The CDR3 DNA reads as TGCGCCAGCAGCTTAGGACAGGGGAACACCGGGGAGCTGTTTTTT.